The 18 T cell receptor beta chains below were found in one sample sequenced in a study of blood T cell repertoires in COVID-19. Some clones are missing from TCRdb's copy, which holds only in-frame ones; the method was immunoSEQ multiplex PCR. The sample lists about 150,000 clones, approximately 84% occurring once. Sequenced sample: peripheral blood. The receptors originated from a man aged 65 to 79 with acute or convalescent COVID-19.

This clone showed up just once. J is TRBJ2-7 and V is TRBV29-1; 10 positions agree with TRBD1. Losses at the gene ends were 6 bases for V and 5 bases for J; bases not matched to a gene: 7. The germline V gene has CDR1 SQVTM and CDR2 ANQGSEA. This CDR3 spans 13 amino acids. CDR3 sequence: CSVLGQGGNEQYF. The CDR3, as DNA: TGCAGCGTCCTCGGACAGGGGGGTAACGAGCAGTACTTC.

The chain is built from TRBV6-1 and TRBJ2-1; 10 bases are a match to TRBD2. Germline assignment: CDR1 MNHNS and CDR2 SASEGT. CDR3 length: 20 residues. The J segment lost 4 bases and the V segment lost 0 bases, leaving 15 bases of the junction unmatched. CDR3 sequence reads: CASSEAGSWGTSGKYNEQFF. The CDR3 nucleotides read TGTGCCAGCAGTGAAGCGGGCAGCTGGGGCACTAGCGGGAAATACAATGAGCAGTTCTTC.

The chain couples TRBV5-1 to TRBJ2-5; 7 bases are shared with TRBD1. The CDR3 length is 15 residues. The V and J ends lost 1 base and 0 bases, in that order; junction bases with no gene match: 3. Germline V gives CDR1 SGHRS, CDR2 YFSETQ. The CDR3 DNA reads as TGCGCCAGCAGCTTGCTGGGGACAGACCAAGAGACCCAGTACTTC. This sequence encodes CASSLLGTDQETQYF.

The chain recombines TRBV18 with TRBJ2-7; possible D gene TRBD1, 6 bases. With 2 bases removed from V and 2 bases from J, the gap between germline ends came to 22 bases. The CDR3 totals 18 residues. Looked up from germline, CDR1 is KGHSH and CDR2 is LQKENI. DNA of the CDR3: TGTGCCAGCTCACCAGGAACAGGGCTCGGCTCGGATCCCTACGAGCAGTACTTC. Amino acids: CASSPGTGLGSDPYEQYF. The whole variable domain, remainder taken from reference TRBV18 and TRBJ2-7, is NAGVMQNPRHLVRRRGQEARLRCSPMKGHSHVYWYRQLPEEGLKFMVYLQKENIIDESGMPKERFSAEFPKEGPSILRIQQVVRGDSAAYFCASSPGTGLGSDPYEQYFGPGTRLTVT.

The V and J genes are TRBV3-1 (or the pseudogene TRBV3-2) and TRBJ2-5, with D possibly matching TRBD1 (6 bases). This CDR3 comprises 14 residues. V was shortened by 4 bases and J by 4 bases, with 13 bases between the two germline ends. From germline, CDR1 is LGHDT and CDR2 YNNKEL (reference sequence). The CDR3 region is CASSPQGRPETQYF. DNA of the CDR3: TGTGCCAGCAGCCCCCAGGGGCGGCCAGAGACCCAGTACTTC.

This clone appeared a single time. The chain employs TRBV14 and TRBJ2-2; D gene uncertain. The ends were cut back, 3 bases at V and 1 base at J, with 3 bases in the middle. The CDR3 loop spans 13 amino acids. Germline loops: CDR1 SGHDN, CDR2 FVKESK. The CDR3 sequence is CASSHGNTGELFF. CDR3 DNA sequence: TGTGCCAGCAGCCACGGGAACACCGGGGAGCTGTTTTTT.

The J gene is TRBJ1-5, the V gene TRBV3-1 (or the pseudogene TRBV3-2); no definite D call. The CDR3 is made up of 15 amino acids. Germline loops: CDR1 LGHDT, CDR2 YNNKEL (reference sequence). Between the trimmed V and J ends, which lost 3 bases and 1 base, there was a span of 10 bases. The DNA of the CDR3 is TGTGCCAGCAGCCAGAGTGTGCCGAGCAATCAGCCCCAGCATTTT. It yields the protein CASSQSVPSNQPQHF.

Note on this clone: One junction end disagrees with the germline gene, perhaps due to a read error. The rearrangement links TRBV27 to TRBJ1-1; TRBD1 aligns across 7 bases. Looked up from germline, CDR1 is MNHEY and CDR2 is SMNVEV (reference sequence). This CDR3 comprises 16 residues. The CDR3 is CKQHRPEGAGNTEAFF. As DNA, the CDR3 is TGCAAACAGCATCGCCCCGAGGGGGCAGGGAACACTGAAGCTTTCTTT.

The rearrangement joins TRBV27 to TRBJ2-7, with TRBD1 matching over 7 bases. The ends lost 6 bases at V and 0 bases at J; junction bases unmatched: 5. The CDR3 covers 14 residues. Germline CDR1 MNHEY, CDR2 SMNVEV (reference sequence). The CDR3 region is CASSHGQDSYEQYF. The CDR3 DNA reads TGTGCCAGCAGCCACGGACAGGACTCCTACGAGCAGTACTTC.

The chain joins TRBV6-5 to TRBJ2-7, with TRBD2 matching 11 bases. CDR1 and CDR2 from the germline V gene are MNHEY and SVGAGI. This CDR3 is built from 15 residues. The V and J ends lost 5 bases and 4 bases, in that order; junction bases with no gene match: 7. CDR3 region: CASSPGTSGLYEQYF. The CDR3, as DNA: TGTGCCAGCAGTCCAGGGACTAGCGGTCTGTACGAGCAGTACTTC.

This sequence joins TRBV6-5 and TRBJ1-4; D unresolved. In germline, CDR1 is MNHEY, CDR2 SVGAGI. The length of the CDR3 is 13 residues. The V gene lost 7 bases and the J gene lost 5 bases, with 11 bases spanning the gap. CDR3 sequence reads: CASTPGPNEKLFF. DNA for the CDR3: TGTGCCAGCACCCCGGGTCCCAATGAAAAACTGTTTTTT.

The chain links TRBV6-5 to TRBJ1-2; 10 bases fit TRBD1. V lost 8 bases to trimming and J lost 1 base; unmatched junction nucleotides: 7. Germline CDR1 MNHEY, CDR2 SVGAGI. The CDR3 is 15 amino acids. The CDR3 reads CASATRDRGNYGYTF. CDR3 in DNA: TGTGCCAGCGCAACCCGGGACAGGGGTAACTATGGCTACACCTTC.

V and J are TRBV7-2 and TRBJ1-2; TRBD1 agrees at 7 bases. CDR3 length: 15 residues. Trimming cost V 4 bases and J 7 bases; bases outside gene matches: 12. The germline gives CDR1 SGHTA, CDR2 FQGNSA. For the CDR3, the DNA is TGTGCCAGCAGCTCCCAAATGGAGGGGGCTGGTGGCTACACCTTC. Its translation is CASSSQMEGAGGYTF.

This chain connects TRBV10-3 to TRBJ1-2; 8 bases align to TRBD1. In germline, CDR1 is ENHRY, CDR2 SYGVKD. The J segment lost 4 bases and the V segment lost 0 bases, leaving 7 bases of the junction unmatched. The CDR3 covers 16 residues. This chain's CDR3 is CAISESGAGGGYGYTF. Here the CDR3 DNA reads TGTGCCATCAGTGAGTCGGGAGCAGGGGGCGGCTATGGCTACACCTTC.

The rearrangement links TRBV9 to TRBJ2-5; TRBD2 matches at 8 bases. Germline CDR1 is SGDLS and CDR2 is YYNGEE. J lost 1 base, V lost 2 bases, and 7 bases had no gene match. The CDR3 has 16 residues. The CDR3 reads CASSVGIAGSQETQYF. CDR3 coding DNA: TGTGCCAGCAGCGTTGGAATAGCGGGGTCCCAAGAGACCCAGTACTTC.

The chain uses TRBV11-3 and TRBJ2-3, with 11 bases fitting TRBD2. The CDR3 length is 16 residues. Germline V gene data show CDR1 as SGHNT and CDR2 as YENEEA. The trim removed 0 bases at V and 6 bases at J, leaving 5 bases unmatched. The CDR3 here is CASSLDLAGGTDTQYF. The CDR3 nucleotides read TGTGCCAGCAGCTTAGATCTAGCGGGAGGAACGGATACGCAGTATTTT.

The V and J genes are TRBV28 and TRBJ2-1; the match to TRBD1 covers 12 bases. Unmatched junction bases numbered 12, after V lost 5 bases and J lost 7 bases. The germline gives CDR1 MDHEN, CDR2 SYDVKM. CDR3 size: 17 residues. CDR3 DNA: TGTGCCAGCAGTCCATACCCAGGGACAGGGGGCTCGAATGAGCAGTTCTTC. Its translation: CASSPYPGTGGSNEQFF.

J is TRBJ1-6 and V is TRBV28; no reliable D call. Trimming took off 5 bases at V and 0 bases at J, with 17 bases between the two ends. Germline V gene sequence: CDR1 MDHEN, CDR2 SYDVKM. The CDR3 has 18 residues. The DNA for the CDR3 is TGTGCCAGCAGTCTCGAGAGACTGGGGAGCTCCTATAATTCACCCCTCCACTTT. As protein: CASSLERLGSSYNSPLHF.